The clone carrying this T cell receptor (beta chain) turned up a few times. This entry belongs to a study of control samples from healthy donors and cancer patients. TCRdb's copy holds only in-frame clones and misses some; the assay was immunoSEQ multiplex PCR. The data show about 100,000 clones, roughly 80% seen once. Input material: blood. The origin of this receptor is a man between 25 and 39 years old in good health.

The CDR3 sequence is CASSMRQTINYGYTF. In DNA, the CDR3 is TGTGCCAGTAGTATGAGACAGACTATTAACTATGGCTACACCTTC. The rearrangement links TRBV19 to TRBJ1-2, with a tentative D call TRBD1 (5 bases). This CDR3 contains 15 residues. Deletions cut 3 bases from V and 1 base from J, with 12 bases between. The V gene's germline CDR1 is LNHDA and CDR2 SQIVND (reference sequence).